One and the same sample provided the 11 T cell receptor beta chains below, sequenced in a study of shared clonotypes between healthy human individuals. Profiled with immunoSEQ multiplex PCR; TCRdb holds only in-frame clones, not every one. The repertoire holds under 1,100,000 clones, with roughly 80% as singletons. Sequencing was performed on memory CD4+ T cells sorted from blood. This sample's subset: CD45RA-negative fraction. The origin of the receptors is a man aged 18 to 29 in good health.

V usage is TRBV6-1 and J usage is TRBJ2-4; the D gene is possibly TRBD2 (5 bases). Trimming left V 8 bases short and J 0 bases short, with 11 bases between. This CDR3 is built from 14 residues. CDR1 and CDR2 from the germline V gene are MNHNS and SASEGT. The CDR3 sequence is CASQAAGAKNIQYF. The CDR3 DNA reads TGTGCCAGCCAAGCGGCGGGAGCCAAAAACATTCAGTACTTC.

The rearrangement uses TRBV11-2 and TRBJ1-1; D unresolved. There are 13 residues in the CDR3. Germline CDR1 SGHAT, CDR2 FQNNGV. V was pared by 5 bases and J by 8 bases, with 15 bases between. CDR3 loop: CASSLPGSGEAFF. The CDR3 DNA reads TGTGCCAGCAGCCTACCGGGGAGTGGAGAAGCTTTCTTT.

This chain connects TRBV6-6 to TRBJ1-6; 7 nucleotides match TRBD1. Germline trimming cut 2 bases from V and 10 bases from J; bases unmatched to any gene: 5. Germline V gene sequence: CDR1 MNHNY, CDR2 SVGAGI (reference sequence). CDR3 length equals 14 residues. CDR3 loop: CASSYEGASSPLHF. The CDR3, as DNA: TGTGCCAGCAGTTACGAGGGGGCTAGCTCACCCCTCCACTTT.

The gene calls are TRBV10-3 and TRBJ1-6, with D perhaps TRBD1 (6 bases). CDR3 length: 14 residues. Germline V CDR1 and CDR2: ENHRY, SYGVKD. Trimming pared 4 bases from V and 7 bases from J, leaving 11 bases between. CDR3 sequence reads: CAISGGTPNSPLHF. DNA for the CDR3: TGTGCCATCAGTGGCGGGACACCGAATTCACCCCTCCACTTT.

Notes on this clone: The same CDR3 is also encoded by other DNA sequences in this sample. This chain links TRBV4-2 with TRBJ2-3; 7 positions agree with TRBD2. The germline gives CDR1 LGHNA, CDR2 YNFKEQ. This CDR3 spans 16 amino acids. With V trimmed by 1 base and J by 6 bases, 10 bases remained unmatched. The CDR3 loop reads CASSQVSVRGGDTQYF. The CDR3 DNA sequence: TGTGCCAGCAGCCAAGTGTCCGTCCGGGGAGGGGATACGCAGTATTTT.

The gene calls are TRBV27 and TRBJ2-5, with TRBD2 identical over 7 bases. Germline V gives CDR1 MNHEY, CDR2 SMNVEV (reference sequence). The CDR3 has 13 residues. Trimming at V came to 7 bases and at J to 1 base, leaving 3 bases not matched to a gene. CDR3 amino acids: CASNRGGQETQYF. CDR3 bases: TGTGCCAGCAACCGCGGGGGCCAAGAGACCCAGTACTTC.

The chain couples TRBV5-1 to TRBJ2-2, with TRBD2 matching over 8 bases. V lost 5 bases and J lost 6; bases outside the gene matches: 6. The CDR3 is made up of 14 amino acids. Per the germline V gene, CDR1 is SGHRS and CDR2 is YFSETQ. CDR3 residues: CASSSGDWAGELFF. The CDR3 nucleotides read TGCGCCAGCAGTAGCGGGGATTGGGCCGGGGAGCTGTTTTTT.

V usage is TRBV14 and J usage is TRBJ1-2, with 8 bases fitting TRBD1. From germline, CDR1 is SGHDN and CDR2 FVKESK. Germline trimming cut 2 bases from V and 4 bases from J; bases unmatched to any gene: 12. This CDR3 is 17 amino acids long. The DNA of the CDR3 is TGTGCCAGCAGCCAAATTCCGGGAGGCAGGGGGCTCTATGGCTACACCTTC. This codes for CASSQIPGGRGLYGYTF.

The V and J genes are TRBV18 and TRBJ2-1; D call uncertain. The length of the CDR3 is 15 residues. Germline lookup yields CDR1 KGHSH and CDR2 LQKENI. V was trimmed by 1 base and J by 0 bases, leaving 7 bases between them. The CDR3, as DNA: TGTGCCAGCTCACCACAGGGAACCTCCTACAATGAGCAGTTCTTC. It yields the protein CASSPQGTSYNEQFF.

V usage is TRBV30 and J usage is TRBJ1-3, with a weak D call TRBD1 (5 bases). The CDR3 sequence is 15 residues long. Trimming cost V 2 bases and J 2 bases, with 13 bases left between them. Germline CDR1 GTSNPN, CDR2 SVGIG (reference sequence). The CDR3 here is CAWSRTKKPGNTIYF. CDR3 nucleotides: TGTGCCTGGAGTAGGACAAAAAAGCCTGGAAACACCATATATTTT.

The gene calls are TRBV29-1 and TRBJ2-1; possibly TRBD1 or TRBD2 for D (6 bases each). The V gene lost 7 bases and the J gene lost 10 bases, with 20 bases spanning the gap. Germline CDR1 reads SQVTM; CDR2 reads ANQGSEA. The CDR3 is 13 residues long. This CDR3 is CSANTPGAREQFF. In DNA, the CDR3 is TGCAGCGCCAACACGCCGGGGGCACGCGAGCAGTTCTTC.